These T cell receptor beta chains were read from a single sample in a study of T cell responses to AZD1222 COVID-19 vaccine. This table comes from immunoSEQ multiplex PCR, and its TCRdb copy is limited to in-frame clones, with some not included. Of 140,000 to 150,000 clones detected, around 93% appear once; the ten largest clones hold 1.5% to 2%. Specimen: peripheral blood, collected on day 0 of AZD1222 vaccination. All receptors come from an adult in good health. Both conserved end residues are part of each CDR3. Each record gives: D gene, J gene, clone size, V gene, CDR3 DNA, CDR3 protein. The D gene is left open where the match is weak. Expanded clones are given a class, and other clones once, few, many or no size at all.

>NA|TRBJ2-7|NA|TRBV2
TGTGCCAGCAGTGAAGCGGGAGCGCCCGTCTACGAGCAGTACTTC
CASSEAGAPVYEQYF
>NA|TRBJ1-1|once|TRBV19
TGTGCCAGTAGGACCCAGAGGCAGGGGAGTTGGAACACTGAAGCTTTCTTT
CASRTQRQGSWNTEAFF
>NA|TRBJ1-1|NA|TRBV5-5
TGTGCCAGCAGCCCCTGGTGGGCTAACACTGAAGCTTTCTTT
CASSPWWANTEAFF
>NA|TRBJ2-5|NA|TRBV19
TGTGCCAGCGGACGGATTATCCAAGAGACCCAGTACTTC
CASGRIIQETQYF
>NA|TRBJ1-2|once|TRBV5-3
TGTGCCAGAAGCTTGGGGGGGAGTAACGGCTACACCTTC
CARSLGGSNGYTF
>NA|TRBJ1-1|NA|TRBV6-5
TGTGCCAGCAGCCCGGGGGGGATTAGTACTGAAGCTTTCTTT
CASSPGGISTEAFF
>NA|TRBJ1-2|NA|TRBV7-8
TGTGCCAGCAGCTTAGCGCTTAAGGGGTTTATTAACTATGGCTACACCTTC
CASSLALKGFINYGYTF
>NA|TRBJ1-3|NA|TRBV2
TGTGCCAGCGGATACAGGGCGAGTGGAAACACCATATATTTT
CASGYRASGNTIYF
>TRBD2|TRBJ2-7|NA|TRBV19
TGTGCCAGTAGTGAAACTAGCGGGGGGGCCTACGAGCAGTACTTC
CASSETSGGAYEQYF
>NA|TRBJ1-2|NA|TRBV19
TGTGCCAGTAGTATGCCCAGGGTCTATGGCTACACCTTC
CASSMPRVYGYTF
>NA|TRBJ2-3|NA|TRBV11-2
TGTGCCAGCAGTCGCTGGGGGGCCACAGATACGCAGTATTTT
CASSRWGATDTQYF
>NA|TRBJ1-2|NA|TRBV21-1
TGTGCCAGCAGCTACTCAGGACAAAGCGAGAACTATGGCTACACCTTC
CASSYSGQSENYGYTF
>NA|TRBJ2-3|NA|TRBV6-1
TGTGCCAGCAGTGAAACAGCTAGCACAGATACGCAGTATTTT
CASSETASTDTQYF
>NA|TRBJ1-1|NA|TRBV7-3
TGTGCCAGCAGCTTGTCCCGAGGCACTGAAGCTTTCTTT
CASSLSRGTEAFF
>TRBD1|TRBJ2-7|NA|TRBV19
TGTGCCAGTAGTGGACAGGGACACTCCTACGAGCAGTACTTC
CASSGQGHSYEQYF
>NA|TRBJ1-2|NA|TRBV27
TGTGCCAGCAGTTTACTGCCGGCTAACTATGGCTACACCTTC
CASSLLPANYGYTF
>NA|TRBJ1-4|NA|TRBV28
TGTGCCAGCAGTTTTAAGCGGGCTCATCTGGGAAAACTGTTTTTT
CASSFKRAHLGKLFF
>NA|TRBJ1-1|NA|TRBV18
TGTGCCAGCTCCCCCGGAGGGCTGGGAACTGAAGCTTTCTTT
CASSPGGLGTEAFF
>NA|TRBJ2-7|NA|TRBV29-1
TGCAGCGTGGGGGTAGCAGGGGAGCAGTACTTC
CSVGVAGEQYF
>TRBD2|TRBJ2-1|NA|TRBV11-2
TGTGCCAGCAGCTCGGCCCGAGGCCCGGGACTAGCGGGACGAGAGCAGTTCTTC
CASSSARGPGLAGREQFF
>NA|TRBJ1-1|once|TRBV27
TGTGCCAGCAGTTCATGGGGGGGAGTGGCTGAAGCTTTCTTT
CASSSWGGVAEAFF
>NA|TRBJ2-5|NA|TRBV18
TGTGCCAGCTCACCACCAGGGAACAGAGAGACCCAGTACTTC
CASSPPGNRETQYF
>NA|TRBJ1-1|once|TRBV7-2
TGTGCCAGCAGCTTACAGGAAGGGAACACTGAAGCTTTCTTT
CASSLQEGNTEAFF
>TRBD1|TRBJ2-7|NA|TRBV10-3
TGTGCCATCAGTGAGTCGATTGGACAGGGAACCTACGAGCAGTACTTC
CAISESIGQGTYEQYF
>NA|TRBJ1-4|NA|TRBV6-5
TGTGCCAGCAGTTACACGTTATCAACTAATGAAAAACTGTTTTTT
CASSYTLSTNEKLFF
>NA|TRBJ2-7|NA|TRBV4-1
TGCGTCGGCGGGGGCCGCACCTACGAGCAGTACTTC
CVGGGRTYEQYF
>NA|TRBJ2-1|NA|TRBV7-9
TGTGCCAGCAGCTTAGATTCGTCAAATGAGCAGTTCTTC
CASSLDSSNEQFF
>NA|TRBJ1-2|NA|TRBV29-1
TGCAGCGTTGAAAACACCTGGCAGGATGGCTACACCTTC
CSVENTWQDGYTF
>TRBD1|TRBJ1-1|NA|TRBV5-6
TGTGCCAGCAGCCGGACAGGGTGGAACACTGAAGCTTTCTTT
CASSRTGWNTEAFF
>TRBD1|TRBJ2-7|NA|TRBV27
TGTGCCAGCAATAGAAGGGGGACAGGGTCGTCCTTTAGCGAGCAGTACTTC
CASNRRGTGSSFSEQYF
>NA|TRBJ2-1|NA|TRBV6-5
TGTGCCAGCGGAATTTGGCAGGGGCGGGAGCAGTTCTTC
CASGIWQGREQFF
>TRBD1|TRBJ2-7|NA|TRBV15
TGTGCCACCAGCACAGGGACAGCCGCCTTGGGGAACGAGCAGTACTTC
CATSTGTAALGNEQYF
>NA|TRBJ1-2|NA|TRBV2
TGTGCCAGCAGTACGGTTAACTATGGCTACACCTTC
CASSTVNYGYTF
>TRBD2|TRBJ2-7|NA|TRBV10-2
TGCGCCAGCAGTGGGTCCGGGACTAGCGGGACCTACGAGCAGTACTTC
CASSGSGTSGTYEQYF
>NA|TRBJ2-3|once|TRBV6-5
TGTGCCAGCCGCTCGGGGCCAAGCACAGATACGCAGTATTTT
CASRSGPSTDTQYF
>TRBD2|TRBJ2-7|NA|TRBV11-2
TGTGCCAGCAGCTTAGATCTAGCGGGGGGCCACGAGCAGTACTTC
CASSLDLAGGHEQYF
>NA|TRBJ1-1|NA|TRBV3-1/TRBV3-2
TGTGCCAGCAGCCGGGGTGGACGTGAAGCTTTCTTT
CASSRGGREAFF
>TRBD2|TRBJ2-1|NA|TRBV9
TGTGCCAGCAGCTTCAGCGGGACGTCCTACAATGAGCAGTTCTTC
CASSFSGTSYNEQFF
>NA|TRBJ2-3|NA|TRBV7-9
TGTGCCAGCAGCACCATGGGTAGCACAGATACGCAGTATTTT
CASSTMGSTDTQYF
>NA|TRBJ2-3|NA|TRBV4-1
TGCGCCAGCAGCCAGGAATCGCCTATACAGGGACTTTGGGGCACAGATACGCAGTATTTT
CASSQESPIQGLWGTDTQYF
>NA|TRBJ2-2|few|TRBV11-3
TGTGCCAGCAGCTTAGCCGCAGGCACCGGGGAGCTGTTTTTT
CASSLAAGTGELFF
>TRBD1|TRBJ2-5|NA|TRBV5-1
TGCGCCAGCAGCTTGACAGGGGGCCCTCAAGAGACCCAGTACTTC
CASSLTGGPQETQYF
>TRBD1|TRBJ1-5|NA|TRBV19
TGTGCCAGTAACAGACAGGGAGTTAGCAATCAGCCCCAGCATTTT
CASNRQGVSNQPQHF
>NA|TRBJ1-1|NA|TRBV6-5
TGTGCCAGCAGTTACCCCGGGGGAACTGAAGCTTTCTTT
CASSYPGGTEAFF
>TRBD1|TRBJ2-7|NA|TRBV7-2
TGTGCCAGCAGCTTAGGACAGGGTTTCTACGAGCAGTACTTC
CASSLGQGFYEQYF
>NA|TRBJ2-7|NA|TRBV2
TGTGCCAGCAATTATGCGCAGGGTAATGGCGAGCAGTACTTC
CASNYAQGNGEQYF
>TRBD1|TRBJ2-7|NA|TRBV6-6
TGTGCCAGCAGCCGGGGACAGGGGATCTACGAGCAGTACTTC
CASSRGQGIYEQYF
>NA|TRBJ1-5|NA|TRBV7-8
TGTGCCAGCAGCTCCTGGGCAGGTAGCAATCAGCCCCAGCATTTT
CASSSWAGSNQPQHF
>TRBD1|TRBJ2-5|once|TRBV11-1
TGTGCCAGCAGTCCAGCTACAGACAGGGAACAAGAGACCCAGTACTTC
CASSPATDREQETQYF
>TRBD2|TRBJ2-7|once|TRBV6-5
TGTGCCAGCAGTTCCAGCGGGGCCGCACGATCCTACGAGCAGTACTTC
CASSSSGAARSYEQYF
>NA|TRBJ1-3|NA|TRBV5-8
TGTGCCAGCAGCTCGGGGGGCCGAGGAAACACCATATATTTT
CASSSGGRGNTIYF
>NA|TRBJ2-5|NA|TRBV14
TGTGCCAGCAGCCATTTGGGACTTGCATCGGTGGAGACCCAGTACTTC
CASSHLGLASVETQYF
>NA|TRBJ1-1|NA|TRBV5-1
TGCGCCAGCAGCAGGTTCTCGAACACTGAAGCTTTCTTT
CASSRFSNTEAFF
>NA|TRBJ2-1|NA|TRBV7-3
TGTGCCAGCAGCTTATCGGGCGCTAGCTCCTACAATGAGCAGTTCTTC
CASSLSGASSYNEQFF
>NA|TRBJ1-6|NA|TRBV7-8
TGTGCCAGCAGCTTAGTTCCGAATTCACCCCTCCACTTT
CASSLVPNSPLHF
>NA|TRBJ2-2|NA|TRBV7-2
TGTGCCAGCAGCCCTGTAATGGGAACCGGGGAGCTGTTTTTT
CASSPVMGTGELFF
>NA|TRBJ1-3|NA|TRBV6-5
TGTGCCAGCACTCCCGGGGGCCCGGCTGGAAACACCATATATTTT
CASTPGGPAGNTIYF